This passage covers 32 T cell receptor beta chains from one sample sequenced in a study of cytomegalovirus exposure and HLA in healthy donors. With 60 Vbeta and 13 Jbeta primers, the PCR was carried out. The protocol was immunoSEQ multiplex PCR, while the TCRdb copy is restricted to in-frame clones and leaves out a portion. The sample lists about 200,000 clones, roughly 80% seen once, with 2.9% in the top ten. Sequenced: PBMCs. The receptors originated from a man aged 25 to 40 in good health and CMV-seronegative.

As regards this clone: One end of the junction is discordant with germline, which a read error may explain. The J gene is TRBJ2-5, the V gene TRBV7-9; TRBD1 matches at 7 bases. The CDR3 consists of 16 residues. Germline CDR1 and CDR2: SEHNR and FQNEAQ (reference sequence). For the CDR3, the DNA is TGTTCCAGCAGCCCCCCGGCAGGGGGTGGTGTGGAGACCCAGTACTTC. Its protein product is CSSSPPAGGGVETQYF.

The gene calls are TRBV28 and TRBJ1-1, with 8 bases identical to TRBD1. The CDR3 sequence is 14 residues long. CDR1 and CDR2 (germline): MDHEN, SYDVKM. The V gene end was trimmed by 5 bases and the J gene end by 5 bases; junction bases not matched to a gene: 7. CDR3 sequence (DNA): TGTGCCAGCAGTCTAGGACAGGGTGGGACTGAAGCTTTCTTT. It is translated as CASSLGQGGTEAFF.

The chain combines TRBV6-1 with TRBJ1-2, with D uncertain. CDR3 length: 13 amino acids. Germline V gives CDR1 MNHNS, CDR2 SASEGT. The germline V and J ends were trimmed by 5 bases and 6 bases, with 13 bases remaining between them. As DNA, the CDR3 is TGTGCCAGCAGTTTCGACTTGGGTGATGGCTACACCTTC. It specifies CASSFDLGDGYTF.

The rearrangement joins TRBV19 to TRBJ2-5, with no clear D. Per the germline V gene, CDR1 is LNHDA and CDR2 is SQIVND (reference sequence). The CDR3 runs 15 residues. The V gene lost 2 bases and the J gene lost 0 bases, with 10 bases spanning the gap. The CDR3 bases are TGTGCCAGTAGTATACTGGGCAGAGACCAAGAGACCCAGTACTTC. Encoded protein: CASSILGRDQETQYF.

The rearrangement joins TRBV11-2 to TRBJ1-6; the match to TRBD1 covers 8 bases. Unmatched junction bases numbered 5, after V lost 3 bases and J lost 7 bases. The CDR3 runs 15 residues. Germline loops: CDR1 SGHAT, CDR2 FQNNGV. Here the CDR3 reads CASSFSDRGNSPLHF. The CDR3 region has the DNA TGTGCCAGCAGCTTTTCCGACAGGGGAAATTCACCCCTCCACTTT.

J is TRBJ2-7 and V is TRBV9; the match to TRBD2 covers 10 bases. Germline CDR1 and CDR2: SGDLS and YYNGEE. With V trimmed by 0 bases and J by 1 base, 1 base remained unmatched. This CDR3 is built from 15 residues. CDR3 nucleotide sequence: TGTGCCAGCAGCGTAGGTAGCGGGGGGTCCTACGAGCAGTACTTC. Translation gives CASSVGSGGSYEQYF. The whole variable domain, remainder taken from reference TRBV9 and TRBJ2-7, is DSGVTQTPKHLITATGQRVTLRCSPRSGDLSVYWYQQSLDQGLQFLIQYYNGEERAKGNILERFSAQQFPDLHSELNLSSLELGDSALYFCASSVGSGGSYEQYFGPGTRLTVT.

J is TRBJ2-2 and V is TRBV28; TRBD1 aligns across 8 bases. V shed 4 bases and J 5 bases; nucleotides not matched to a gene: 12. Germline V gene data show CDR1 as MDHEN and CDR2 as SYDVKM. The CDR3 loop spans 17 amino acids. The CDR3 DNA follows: TGTGCCAGCAGTTCTTTGAGGACAGGGAGCAGTACCGGGGAGCTGTTTTTT. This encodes CASSSLRTGSSTGELFF.

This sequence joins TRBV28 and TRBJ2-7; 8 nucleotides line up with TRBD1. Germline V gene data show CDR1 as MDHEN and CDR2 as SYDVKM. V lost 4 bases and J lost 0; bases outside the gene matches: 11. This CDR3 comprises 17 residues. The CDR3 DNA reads TGTGCCAGCAGTTCCACCATCGGGACAGGAGTCTCCTACGAGCAGTACTTC. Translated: CASSSTIGTGVSYEQYF.

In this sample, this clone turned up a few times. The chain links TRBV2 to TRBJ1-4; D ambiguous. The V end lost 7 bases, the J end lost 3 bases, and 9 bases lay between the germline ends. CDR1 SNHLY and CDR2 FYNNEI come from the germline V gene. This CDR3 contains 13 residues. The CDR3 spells CASTGGPNEKLFF. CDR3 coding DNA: TGTGCCAGCACCGGAGGCCCTAATGAAAAACTGTTTTTT.

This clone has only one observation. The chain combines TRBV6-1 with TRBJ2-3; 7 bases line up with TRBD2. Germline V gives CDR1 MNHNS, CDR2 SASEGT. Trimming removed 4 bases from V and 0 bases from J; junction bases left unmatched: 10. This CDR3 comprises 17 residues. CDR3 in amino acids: CASSGRGTISSTDTQYF. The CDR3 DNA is TGTGCCAGCAGTGGCCGGGGGACTATATCTAGCACAGATACGCAGTATTTT.

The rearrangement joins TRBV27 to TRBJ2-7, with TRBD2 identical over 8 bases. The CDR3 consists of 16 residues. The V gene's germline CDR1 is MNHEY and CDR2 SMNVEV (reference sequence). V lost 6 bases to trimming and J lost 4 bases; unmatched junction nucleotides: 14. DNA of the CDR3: TGTGCCAGCAGCCCTACGGGGACTAGGAAACAATACGAGCAGTACTTC. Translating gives CASSPTGTRKQYEQYF.

This CDR3 reads CASSYSLGSLNTEAFF. CDR3 coding DNA: TGTGCCAGCAGTTACTCGTTGGGCAGCTTGAACACTGAAGCTTTCTTT. The chain combines TRBV6-6 with TRBJ1-1; D gene ambiguous. There are 16 residues in the CDR3. The germline gives CDR1 MNHNY, CDR2 SVGAGI (reference sequence). The V end lost 0 bases, the J end lost 0 bases, and 11 bases lay between the germline ends.

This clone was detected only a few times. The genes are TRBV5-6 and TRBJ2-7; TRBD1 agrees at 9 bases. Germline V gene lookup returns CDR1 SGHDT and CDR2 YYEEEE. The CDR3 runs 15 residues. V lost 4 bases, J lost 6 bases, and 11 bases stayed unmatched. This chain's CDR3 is CASSLGTGYSREQYF. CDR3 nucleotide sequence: TGTGCCAGCAGCCTTGGGACAGGGTATTCGCGCGAGCAGTACTTC.

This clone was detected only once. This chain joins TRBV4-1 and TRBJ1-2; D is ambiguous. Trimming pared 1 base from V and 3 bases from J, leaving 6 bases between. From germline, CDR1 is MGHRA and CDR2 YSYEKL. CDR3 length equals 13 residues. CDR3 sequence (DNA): TGCGCCAGCAGCCAAGCACAGTACTATGGCTACACCTTC. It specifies CASSQAQYYGYTF.

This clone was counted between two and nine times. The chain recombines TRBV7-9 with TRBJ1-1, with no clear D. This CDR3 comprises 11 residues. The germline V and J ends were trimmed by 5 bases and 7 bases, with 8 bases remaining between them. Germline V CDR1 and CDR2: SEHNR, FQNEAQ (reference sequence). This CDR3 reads CASSPRFEAFF. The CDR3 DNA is TGTGCCAGCAGCCCCCGTTTTGAAGCTTTCTTT.

For the CDR3, the DNA is TGTGCCACCGGGGACAGGGGGCAAGGTCAGCCCCAGCATTTT. Its protein product is CATGDRGQGQPQHF. V gene TRBV6-6 combines with J gene TRBJ1-5; 12 nucleotides agree with TRBD1. The CDR3 sequence is 14 residues long. Germline V gene lookup returns CDR1 MNHNY and CDR2 SVGAGI (reference sequence). The J segment lost 6 bases and the V segment lost 10 bases, leaving 7 bases of the junction unmatched.

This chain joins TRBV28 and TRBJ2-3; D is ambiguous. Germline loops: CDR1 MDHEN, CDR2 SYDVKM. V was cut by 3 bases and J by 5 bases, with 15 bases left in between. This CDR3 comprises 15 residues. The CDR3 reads CASSFGGGGGDTQYF. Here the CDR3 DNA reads TGTGCCAGCAGTTTTGGCGGTGGTGGTGGAGATACGCAGTATTTT.

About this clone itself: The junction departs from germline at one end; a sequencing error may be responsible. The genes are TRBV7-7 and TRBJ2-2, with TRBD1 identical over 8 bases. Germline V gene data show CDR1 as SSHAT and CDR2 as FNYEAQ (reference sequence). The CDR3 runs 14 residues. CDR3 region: CASSQQGVTGELFF. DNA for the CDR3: TGTGCTAGCAGCCAACAGGGGGTCACCGGGGAGCTGTTTTTT.

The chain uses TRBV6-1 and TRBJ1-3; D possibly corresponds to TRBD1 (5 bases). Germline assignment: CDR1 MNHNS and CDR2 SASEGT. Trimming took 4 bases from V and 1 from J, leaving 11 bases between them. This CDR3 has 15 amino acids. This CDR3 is CASSGAGLSGNTIYF. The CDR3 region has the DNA TGTGCCAGCAGTGGGGCAGGGTTGTCTGGAAACACCATATATTTT.

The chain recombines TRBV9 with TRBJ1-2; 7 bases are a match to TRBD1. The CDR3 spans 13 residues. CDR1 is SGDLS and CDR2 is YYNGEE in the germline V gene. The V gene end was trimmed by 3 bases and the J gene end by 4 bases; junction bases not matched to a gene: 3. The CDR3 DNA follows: TGTGCCAGCAGCGGCGGGACAGCCTATGGCTACACCTTC. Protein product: CASSGGTAYGYTF.

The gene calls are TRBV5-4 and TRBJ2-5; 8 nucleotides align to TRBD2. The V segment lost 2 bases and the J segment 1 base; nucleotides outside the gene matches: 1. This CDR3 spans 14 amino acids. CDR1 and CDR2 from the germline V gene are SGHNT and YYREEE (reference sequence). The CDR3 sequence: CASSLAGAQETQYF. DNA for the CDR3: TGTGCCAGCAGCTTAGCGGGAGCCCAAGAGACCCAGTACTTC.

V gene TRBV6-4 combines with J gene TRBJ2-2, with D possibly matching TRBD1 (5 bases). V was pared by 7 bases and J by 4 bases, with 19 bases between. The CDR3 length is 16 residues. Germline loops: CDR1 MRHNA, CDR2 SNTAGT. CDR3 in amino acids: CASTCRASFSTGELFF. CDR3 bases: TGTGCCAGCACCTGCAGGGCTTCCTTTAGCACCGGGGAGCTGTTTTTT.

The CDR3 region is CASSLTGGATEAFF. The CDR3 bases are TGCGCCAGCAGCCTGACAGGGGGCGCCACTGAAGCTTTCTTT. The chain recombines TRBV5-1 with TRBJ1-1; 10 nucleotides agree with TRBD1. This CDR3 is built from 14 residues. Unmatched junction bases numbered 4, after V lost 4 bases and J lost 4 bases. Per germline, CDR1 SGHRS and CDR2 YFSETQ.

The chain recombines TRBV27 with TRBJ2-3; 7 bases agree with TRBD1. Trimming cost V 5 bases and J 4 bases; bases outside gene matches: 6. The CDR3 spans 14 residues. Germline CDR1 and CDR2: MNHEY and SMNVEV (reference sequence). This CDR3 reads CASSPDRAADTQYF. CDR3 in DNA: TGTGCCAGCAGTCCCGACAGGGCGGCAGATACGCAGTATTTT.

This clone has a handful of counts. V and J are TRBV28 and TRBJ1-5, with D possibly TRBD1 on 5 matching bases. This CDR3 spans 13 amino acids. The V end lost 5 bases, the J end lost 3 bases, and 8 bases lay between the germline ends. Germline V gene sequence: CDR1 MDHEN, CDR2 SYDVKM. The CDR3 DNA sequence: TGTGCCAGCAGTACCAGGGACAATCAGCCCCAGCATTTT. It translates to CASSTRDNQPQHF. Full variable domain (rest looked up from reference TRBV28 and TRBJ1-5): DVKVTQSSRYLVKRTGEKVFLECVQDMDHENMFWYRQDPGLGLRLIYFSYDVKMKEKGDIPEGYSVSREKKERFSLILESASTNQTSMYLCASSTRDNQPQHFGDGTRLSIL.

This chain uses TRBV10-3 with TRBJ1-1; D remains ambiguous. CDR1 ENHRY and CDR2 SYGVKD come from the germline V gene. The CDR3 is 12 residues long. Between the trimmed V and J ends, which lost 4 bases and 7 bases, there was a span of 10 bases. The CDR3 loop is CAISGRQFEAFF. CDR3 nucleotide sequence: TGTGCCATCAGTGGGAGGCAGTTTGAAGCTTTCTTT.

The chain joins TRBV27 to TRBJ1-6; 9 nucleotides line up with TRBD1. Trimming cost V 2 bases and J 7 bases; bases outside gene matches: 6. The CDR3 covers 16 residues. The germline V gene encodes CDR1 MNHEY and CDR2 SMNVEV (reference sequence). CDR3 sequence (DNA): TGTGCCAGCAGTTTAGGACAGGGGATGGGAAATTCACCCCTCCACTTT. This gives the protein CASSLGQGMGNSPLHF.

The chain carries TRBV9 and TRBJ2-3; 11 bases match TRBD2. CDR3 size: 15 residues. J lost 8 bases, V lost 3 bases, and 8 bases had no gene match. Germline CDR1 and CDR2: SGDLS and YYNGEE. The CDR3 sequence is CASSDSGGVITTQYF. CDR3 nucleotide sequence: TGTGCCAGCAGCGATAGCGGGGGGGTAATTACTACGCAGTATTTT.

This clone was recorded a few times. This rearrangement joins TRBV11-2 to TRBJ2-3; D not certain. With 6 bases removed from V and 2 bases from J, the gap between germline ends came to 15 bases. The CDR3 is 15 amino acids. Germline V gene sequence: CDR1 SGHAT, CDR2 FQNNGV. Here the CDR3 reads CASSLSSHYTDTQYF. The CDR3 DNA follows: TGTGCCAGCAGTTTATCTAGTCACTACACAGATACGCAGTATTTT.

The CDR3 nucleotides are TGTGCCAGCAGTTCCCGACAGGGGGCTAGTACAGATACGCAGTATTTT. This translates into CASSSRQGASTDTQYF. This chain uses TRBV6-6 with TRBJ2-3; 10 bases align to TRBD1. This CDR3 has 16 residues. Germline V CDR1 and CDR2: MNHNY, SVGAGI (reference sequence). V gave up 4 bases and J gave up 3 bases; unmatched junction bases: 7.

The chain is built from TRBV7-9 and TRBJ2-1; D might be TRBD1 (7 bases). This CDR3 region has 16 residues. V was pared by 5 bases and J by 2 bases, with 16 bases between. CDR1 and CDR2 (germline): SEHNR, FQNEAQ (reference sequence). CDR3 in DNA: TGTGCCAGCAGCGAAGGCAGGGGGGCAGCCTACAATGAGCAGTTCTTC. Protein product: CASSEGRGAAYNEQFF.

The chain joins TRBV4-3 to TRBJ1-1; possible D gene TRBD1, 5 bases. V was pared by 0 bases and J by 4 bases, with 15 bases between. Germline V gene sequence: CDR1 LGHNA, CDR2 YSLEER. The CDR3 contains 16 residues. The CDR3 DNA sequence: TGCGCCAGCAGCCAAGAATGGAGGGGCGAGGGCACTGAAGCTTTCTTT. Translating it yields CASSQEWRGEGTEAFF.